This T cell receptor beta chain was recorded in a study of T cells in Graves' hyperthyroidism and ophthalmopathy. Study as a whole: The initial diagnosis was the point when peripheral blood was collected, ahead of any treatment.

The CDR3 extends over 16 amino acids. In germline, CDR1 is MNHEY, CDR2 SMNVEV (reference sequence). V dropped 6 bases and J dropped 6; count of bases not matched to a gene: 10. Researchers took RNA transcripts and amplified the TCR beta CDR3 regions from them. A first-round RT-PCR of the TCR CDR3 used the HTBI primer set. MiXCR, run by TCRdb on the multiplex PCR reads, gives a single entry per CDR3 protein. The repertoire holds hundreds of thousands of distinct CDR3 sequences, over 15% seen once, with less than 70% in the top ten. This rearrangement joins TRBV27 to TRBJ1-4, with 10 bases matching TRBD1. The TCR comes from a woman in her fifties or sixties with Graves' ophthalmopathy. Sequenced sample: blood. Here the CDR3 reads CASRGQGQGWYEKLFF. In DNA form, the CDR3 reads TGTGCCAGCAGGGGCCAGGGACAGGGGTGGTATGAAAAACTGTTTTTT.